These 24 T cell receptor beta chains were sequenced from one sample in a study of blood T cell repertoires in COVID-19. TCRdb keeps only in-frame clones here, not all; method: immunoSEQ multiplex PCR. Of some 100,000 clones in the sample, roughly four fifths were seen once. The material sequenced was peripheral blood. Receptors originate from a man between 45 and 60 years old with active or convalescent COVID-19.

This clone has just a few counts. This rearrangement joins TRBV30 to TRBJ1-2; TRBD1 is a possible D gene (5 bases). This CDR3 region has 15 residues. Deletions cut 3 bases from V and 6 bases from J, with 20 bases between. CDR1 is GTSNPN, CDR2 SVGIG, per germline (reference sequence). The CDR3 sequence is CAWRVRGFQGHGYTF. The CDR3 region has the DNA TGTGCCTGGAGAGTAAGGGGATTTCAAGGGCATGGCTACACCTTC.

The chain combines TRBV5-4 with TRBJ2-5; D ambiguous. Germline V lookup: CDR1 SGHNT, CDR2 YYREEE (reference sequence). The CDR3 consists of 12 residues. Trimming cost V 1 base and J 4 bases, with 5 bases left between them. CDR3 sequence reads: CASSLTGETQYF. The CDR3 DNA reads TGTGCCAGCAGCTTGACGGGAGAGACCCAGTACTTC.

This sequence joins TRBV27 and TRBJ2-2; D possibly corresponds to TRBD2 (5 bases). V shed 0 bases and J shed 1 base, with 6 bases lying between them. The CDR3 covers 15 residues. Germline loops: CDR1 MNHEY, CDR2 SMNVEV (reference sequence). This CDR3 reads CASSLSGMNTGELFF. The DNA for the CDR3 is TGTGCCAGCAGTTTATCCGGGATGAACACCGGGGAGCTGTTTTTT.

V and J are TRBV4-3 and TRBJ2-2; a possible D gene is TRBD2 (5 bases). The CDR3 loop spans 18 amino acids. The V and J ends lost 0 bases and 5 bases respectively, with 19 bases between them. Germline V gene sequence: CDR1 LGHNA, CDR2 YSLEER. The CDR3 loop is CASSQDAVLTKKTGELFF. The CDR3 bases are TGCGCCAGCAGCCAAGATGCGGTTCTGACTAAAAAAACCGGGGAGCTGTTTTTT.

V gene TRBV24-1 combines with J gene TRBJ2-5; 9 bases map to TRBD1. This CDR3 is 15 amino acids long. Trimming at V came to 5 bases and at J to 4 bases, leaving 7 bases not matched to a gene. Germline values: CDR1 KGHDR, CDR2 SFDVKD. Here the CDR3 DNA reads TGTGCCACCAGTGGGGGGGACAGGGTAGTAGAGACCCAGTACTTC. Residues: CATSGGDRVVETQYF.

The chain carries TRBV6-4 and TRBJ1-5, with TRBD1 matching over 7 bases. Germline assignment: CDR1 MRHNA and CDR2 SNTAGT. Trimming at V came to 8 bases and at J to 5 bases, leaving 3 bases not matched to a gene. The CDR3 length is 12 residues. In nucleotides, the CDR3 is TGTGCCAGCTGGGGACAGCATCAGCCCCAGCATTTT. This sequence encodes CASWGQHQPQHF.

Concerning this clone itself: An end of the junction differs from the germline gene, which may be a read error. The chain couples TRBV4-3 to TRBJ2-7; D might be TRBD1 (5 bases). In germline, CDR1 is LGHNA, CDR2 YSLEER. CDR3 length: 16 amino acids. Here the CDR3 reads CASNQDRGSSSYEQYF. As DNA, the CDR3 is TGCGCCAGCAACCAAGATAGGGGATCTAGCTCCTACGAGCAGTACTTC.

The gene calls are TRBV19 and TRBJ1-6, with 7 nucleotides matching TRBD1. Trimming at V came to 6 bases and at J to 5 bases, leaving 7 bases not matched to a gene. CDR1 LNHDA and CDR2 SQIVND come from the germline V gene (reference sequence). The CDR3 totals 15 residues. The CDR3 region has the DNA TGTGCCAGTAGCAGTAAGGGGGCTGATAATTCACCCCTCCACTTT. This encodes CASSSKGADNSPLHF.

The rearrangement joins TRBV3-1 (or the pseudogene TRBV3-2) to TRBJ2-7; 7 bases fit TRBD2. CDR3 length: 14 amino acids. Germline V gives CDR1 LGHDT, CDR2 YNNKEL (reference sequence). The trim removed 4 bases at V and 0 bases at J, leaving 3 bases unmatched. The CDR3 protein is CASSPGLFSYEQYF. The CDR3 coding sequence is TGTGCCAGCAGCCCGGGACTATTCTCCTACGAGCAGTACTTC.

V gene TRBV19 combines with J gene TRBJ1-1; TRBD1 matches 8 bases. The CDR3 sequence is 17 residues long. Germline CDR1 reads LNHDA; CDR2 reads SQIVND (reference sequence). Unmatched junction bases numbered 9, after V lost 1 base and J lost 2 bases. The CDR3 sequence is CASSIGPGQGGNTEAFF. The CDR3 DNA reads as TGTGCCAGTAGTATAGGACCAGGACAGGGCGGTAACACTGAAGCTTTCTTT.

V and J are TRBV5-5 and TRBJ1-5; 8 nucleotides align to TRBD1. This CDR3 region has 15 residues. Trimming at V came to 4 bases and at J to 5 bases, leaving 8 bases not matched to a gene. Germline CDR1 is SGHKS and CDR2 is YYEKEE (reference sequence). For the CDR3, the DNA is TGTGCCAGCAGCAACACAGGGGGAACGGATCAGCCCCAGCATTTT. Translated, it gives CASSNTGGTDQPQHF.

CDR3 DNA: TGTGCCAGCAGCACCATTCCAGGGGGCACTGAAGCTTTCTTT. Translated: CASSTIPGGTEAFF. V is TRBV2 and J is TRBJ1-1; TRBD1 matches 7 bases. V lost 6 bases, J lost 4 bases, and 8 bases stayed unmatched. This CDR3 spans 14 amino acids. The germline V gene encodes CDR1 SNHLY and CDR2 FYNNEI.

V and J are TRBV29-1 and TRBJ2-5, with TRBD2 matching 12 bases. J lost 4 bases, V lost 5 bases, and 5 bases had no gene match. The CDR3 spans 14 residues. Germline V gene data show CDR1 as SQVTM and CDR2 as ANQGSEA. As DNA, the CDR3 is TGCAGCGTTCTCCCGACTAGCGGGGGAGAGACCCAGTACTTC. Amino acids: CSVLPTSGGETQYF.

The chain carries TRBV19 and TRBJ1-4, with 10 nucleotides matching TRBD1. This CDR3 is built from 17 residues. The germline V gene encodes CDR1 LNHDA and CDR2 SQIVND (reference sequence). The J segment lost 8 bases and the V segment lost 6 bases, leaving 15 bases of the junction unmatched. The CDR3 DNA is TGTGCCAGTAGCACGAATTACCCCGGGACAGGGGAAGAAAAACTGTTTTTT. Translation: CASSTNYPGTGEEKLFF.

The rearrangement links TRBV4-1 to TRBJ1-3; TRBD1 might be the D (5 bases). This CDR3 comprises 18 residues. Trimming removed 0 bases from V and 0 bases from J, with 15 bases in between. Germline lookup yields CDR1 MGHRA and CDR2 YSYEKL. The CDR3 reads CASSQEGGGGSSGNTIYF. The CDR3, as DNA: TGCGCCAGCAGCCAAGAGGGGGGGGGAGGCTCCTCTGGAAACACCATATATTTT.

This chain connects TRBV27 to TRBJ1-4; 7 bases line up with TRBD1. The CDR3 is 15 amino acids. With V trimmed by 5 bases and J by 5 bases, 8 bases remained unmatched. Germline CDR1 MNHEY, CDR2 SMNVEV (reference sequence). CDR3 bases: TGTGCCAGCAGTATCAGACAGGGCGAGAATGAAAAACTGTTTTTT. It yields the protein CASSIRQGENEKLFF.

CDR3 coding DNA: TGTGCCTGGAGTGTCTCCGGGGAGAGAAATCAGCCCCAGCATTTT. Encoded protein: CAWSVSGERNQPQHF. V is TRBV30 and J is TRBJ1-5; D call uncertain. The CDR3 runs to 15 residues. Germline CDR1 GTSNPN, CDR2 SVGIG (reference sequence). V lost 0 bases, J lost 4 bases, and 13 bases lay in between. The full variable domain, its missing parts supplied by reference TRBV30 and TRBJ1-5, is SQTIHQWPATLVQPVGSPLSLECTVEGTSNPNLYWYRQAAGRGLQLLFYSVGIGQISSEVPQNLSASRPQDRQFILSSKKLLLSDSGFYLCAWSVSGERNQPQHFGDGTRLSIL.

The chain couples TRBV6-6 to TRBJ1-6; no definite D call. With 0 bases removed from V and 6 bases from J, the gap between germline ends came to 3 bases. The CDR3 contains 13 residues. Germline CDR1 is MNHNY and CDR2 is SVGAGI (reference sequence). The CDR3 nucleotides read TGTGCCAGCAGTTACTCGAGTAATTCACCCCTCCACTTT. Protein product: CASSYSSNSPLHF.

This clone was detected only once. The rearrangement links TRBV5-1 to TRBJ1-2; 8 bases are shared with TRBD1. Trimming cost V 0 bases and J 7 bases; bases outside gene matches: 8. The germline CDR1 and CDR2 sequences are SGHRS and YFSETQ. The CDR3 extends over 15 amino acids. The CDR3 nucleotides read TGCGCCAGCAGCTTGGATGGCCAGGGGGCGCTTGGCTACACCTTC. It yields the protein CASSLDGQGALGYTF.

The gene calls are TRBV14 and TRBJ2-2, with 8 positions matching TRBD1. The CDR3 has 15 residues. Germline lookup yields CDR1 SGHDN and CDR2 FVKESK. With 5 bases clipped from V and 4 bases from J, the junction kept 6 bases outside the gene matches. The CDR3 region has the DNA TGTGCCAGCAGCGCATGGACAGGGAGCACCGGGGAGCTGTTTTTT. Its translation: CASSAWTGSTGELFF.

V is TRBV5-8 and J is TRBJ1-2, with TRBD1 matching over 8 bases. This CDR3 spans 15 amino acids. The germline V gene has CDR1 SGHTS and CDR2 YDEGEE. The V and J ends lost 0 bases and 2 bases, in that order; junction bases with no gene match: 3. The CDR3 region is CASSLGQGANYGYTF. CDR3 in DNA: TGTGCCAGCAGCTTGGGGCAGGGGGCGAACTATGGCTACACCTTC.

This rearrangement joins TRBV27 to TRBJ1-4; D gene unclear. The length of the CDR3 is 13 residues. CDR1 is MNHEY and CDR2 is SMNVEV in the germline V gene (reference sequence). V gave up 0 bases and J gave up 6 bases, with 5 bases separating them. The CDR3 nucleotides read TGTGCCAGCAGTTTATCGACTTATGAAAAACTGTTTTTT. This codes for CASSLSTYEKLFF. The whole variable domain, filled in from reference TRBV27 and TRBJ1-4, reads EAQVTQNPRYLITVTGKKLTVTCSQNMNHEYMSWYRQDPGLGLRQIYYSMNVEVTDKGDVPEGYKVSRKEKRNFPLILESPSPNQTSLYFCASSLSTYEKLFFGSGTQLSVL.

The gene calls are TRBV5-1 and TRBJ1-6; tentative D call: TRBD1 (6 bases). The CDR3 length is 14 residues. In germline, CDR1 is SGHRS, CDR2 YFSETQ. The ends were cut back, 4 bases at V and 6 bases at J, with 11 bases in the middle. The DNA for the CDR3 is TGCGCCAGCAGCGCGGACAGAAGTAATTCACCCCTCCACTTT. Protein: CASSADRSNSPLHF. Full variable domain (remainder filled in from reference TRBV5-1 and TRBJ1-6): KAGVTQTPRYLIKTRGQQVTLSCSPISGHRSVSWYQQTPGQGLQFLFEYFSETQRNKGNFPGRFSGRQFSNSRSEMNVSTLELGDSALYLCASSADRSNSPLHFGNGTRLTVT.

The genes are TRBV7-8 and TRBJ1-3; D gene unclear. In germline, CDR1 is SGHVS, CDR2 FQNEAQ. With 5 bases removed from V and 7 bases from J, the gap between germline ends came to 12 bases. The CDR3 has 13 residues. CDR3 protein: CASSPLTGNTIYF. The DNA for the CDR3 is TGTGCCAGCAGCCCCTTAACGGGGAACACCATATATTTT.